One and the same sample provided the 16 T cell receptor beta chains below, sequenced in a study of cytomegalovirus exposure and HLA in healthy donors. The PCR made use of 60 Vbeta and 13 Jbeta primers. Using immunoSEQ multiplex PCR, the repertoire was profiled, and TCRdb retains in-frame clones only, with some absent. In the table there are about 130,000 clones, roughly four fifths of which are singletons. The sequenced material came from PBMCs. The receptors stem from a male donor in good health and CMV-seronegative.

This sequence joins TRBV6-1 and TRBJ2-7; D is perhaps TRBD2 (5 bases). V lost 7 bases and J lost 0, with 7 bases in between. The germline V gene encodes CDR1 MNHNS and CDR2 SASEGT. The CDR3 sequence is 12 residues long. The chain's CDR3 is CASNGDSYEQYF. The CDR3 DNA follows: TGTGCCAGCAACGGGGACTCCTACGAGCAGTACTTC.

The chain uses TRBV5-6 and TRBJ2-2, with D perhaps TRBD2 (5 bases). This CDR3 has 16 amino acids. V dropped 4 bases and J dropped 5 bases, with 18 bases sitting between them. Germline lookup yields CDR1 SGHDT and CDR2 YYEEEE. CDR3 in DNA: TGTGCCAGCAGCCTGGTCGGGCTAGCTGGGACCGGGGAGCTGTTTTTT. Translation: CASSLVGLAGTGELFF. Combining the CDR3 with reference TRBV5-6 and TRBJ2-2 gives the whole variable domain DAGVTQSPTHLIKTRGQQVTLRCSPKSGHDTVSWYQQALGQGPQFIFQYYEEEERQRGNFPDRFSGHQFPNYSSELNVNALLLGDSALYLCASSLVGLAGTGELFFGEGSRLTVL.

The chain carries TRBV19 and TRBJ2-7; 7 bases match TRBD1. The ends lost 2 bases at V and 5 bases at J; junction bases unmatched: 12. The V gene's germline CDR1 is LNHDA and CDR2 SQIVND (reference sequence). This CDR3 spans 16 amino acids. The CDR3 region is CASSITHRGRPNEQYF. In nucleotides, the CDR3 is TGTGCCAGTAGTATAACCCACAGGGGCCGACCGAACGAGCAGTACTTC. The full variable domain, in which reference TRBV19 and TRBJ2-7 provide the parts outside the CDR3, is DGGITQSPKYLFRKEGQNVTLSCEQNLNHDAMYWYRQDPGQGLRLIYYSQIVNDFQKGDIAEGYSVSREKKESFPLTVTSAQKNPTAFYLCASSITHRGRPNEQYFGPGTRLTVT.

The gene calls are TRBV5-4 and TRBJ2-3; 8 bases agree with TRBD2. Trimming at V came to 1 base and at J to 3 bases, leaving 4 bases not matched to a gene. The CDR3 extends over 15 amino acids. CDR1 SGHNT and CDR2 YYREEE come from the germline V gene (reference sequence). The CDR3 reads CASSLKRGNTDTQYF. For the CDR3, the DNA is TGTGCCAGCAGCTTGAAGCGGGGGAATACAGATACGCAGTATTTT.

This rearrangement joins TRBV7-2 to TRBJ2-1, with a weak D call TRBD1 (5 bases). The CDR3 contains 12 residues. Per germline, CDR1 SGHTA and CDR2 FQGNSA. V lost 5 bases to trimming and J lost 9 bases, with 11 bases between them. The CDR3 here is CASSLSRAEQFF. The CDR3, as DNA: TGTGCCAGCAGCCTAAGCAGGGCTGAGCAGTTCTTC.

V and J are TRBV5-6 and TRBJ2-1, with 8 bases identical to TRBD2. Germline V gene lookup returns CDR1 SGHDT and CDR2 YYEEEE. The CDR3 is 15 residues long. The ends lost 4 bases at V and 8 bases at J; junction bases unmatched: 11. Written as DNA, the CDR3 is TGTGCCAGCAGCCCTCCCGGGGGGGCCAAAGATGAGCAGTTCTTC. Its protein is CASSPPGGAKDEQFF.

The chain links TRBV28 to TRBJ1-2; D might be TRBD1 (5 bases). The V gene lost 3 bases and the J gene lost 7 bases, with 6 bases spanning the gap. Germline CDR1 and CDR2: MDHEN and SYDVKM. The CDR3 covers 11 residues. CDR3: CASSFRGGYTF. The DNA of the CDR3 is TGTGCCAGCAGTTTTAGGGGTGGCTACACCTTC.

This clone was counted only a few times. This rearrangement joins TRBV4-3 to TRBJ2-4, with TRBD1 identical over 8 bases. V shed 0 bases and J 7 bases; nucleotides not matched to a gene: 5. This CDR3 is built from 15 residues. From germline, CDR1 is LGHNA and CDR2 YSLEER. CDR3: CASSQDPGGFNIQYF. The DNA of the CDR3 is TGCGCCAGCAGCCAAGACCCAGGGGGCTTTAACATTCAGTACTTC.

This clone was seen a few times. One junction end disagrees with the germline gene, perhaps due to a read error. The chain uses TRBV5-1 and TRBJ2-7; 7 bases match TRBD1. The CDR3 extends over 14 amino acids. Germline CDR1 SGHRS, CDR2 YFSETQ. The CDR3 reads CASSLGDYRGEQYF. The CDR3, as DNA: TGTGCCAGCAGCTTGGGCGATTACAGGGGCGAGCAGTACTTC.

The count of this clone is one. The chain has TRBV6-6 and TRBJ2-6; D ambiguous. Trimming cost V 4 bases and J 4 bases, with 14 bases left between them. Per germline, CDR1 MNHNY and CDR2 SVGAGI (reference sequence). This CDR3 contains 16 residues. In nucleotides, the CDR3 is TGTGCCAGCAGTTGGCAGGTACCCGGAGGGGCCAACGTCCTGACTTTC. It specifies CASSWQVPGGANVLTF.

This chain joins TRBV5-4 and TRBJ1-2; no clear D. The CDR3 has 13 residues. Germline CDR1 SGHNT, CDR2 YYREEE (reference sequence). The V end was cut by 1 base, the J end by 8 bases, with 12 bases between. CDR3 amino acids: CASSLRSGEGYTF. CDR3 DNA: TGTGCCAGCAGCTTGAGGTCCGGGGAGGGCTACACCTTC.

The chain carries TRBV5-8 and TRBJ1-4; 8 nucleotides match TRBD1. Per germline, CDR1 SGHTS and CDR2 YDEGEE. Trimming at V came to 4 bases and at J to 4 bases, leaving 9 bases not matched to a gene. This CDR3 contains 16 residues. CDR3 sequence (DNA): TGTGCCAGCAGCCATACAGGGGGGTTCCTTAATGAAAAACTGTTTTTT. This translates into CASSHTGGFLNEKLFF.

The rearrangement uses TRBV2 and TRBJ2-7; tentative D call: TRBD1 (5 bases). Trimming shortened V by 8 bases and J by 7 bases, and 18 bases separated the two germline ends. CDR3 length: 13 residues. Looked up from germline, CDR1 is SNHLY and CDR2 is FYNNEI. CDR3 loop: CASCLRGLGEQYF. CDR3 DNA: TGTGCCAGCTGCCTAAGGGGTCTGGGGGAGCAGTACTTC.

The J gene is TRBJ2-4, the V gene TRBV14; 8 positions agree with TRBD1. From germline, CDR1 is SGHDN and CDR2 FVKESK. There are 14 residues in the CDR3. J was trimmed by 2 bases and V by 4 bases; bases with no gene match: 1. The CDR3: CASSRQGSKNIQYF. The CDR3 nucleotides are TGTGCCAGCAGCCGACAGGGGTCCAAAAACATTCAGTACTTC.

The rearrangement joins TRBV4-1 to TRBJ1-3; TRBD1 might be the D (5 bases). V was trimmed by 0 bases and J by 0 bases, leaving 6 bases between them. Per germline, CDR1 MGHRA and CDR2 YSYEKL. The CDR3 contains 15 residues. The CDR3 nucleotides are TGCGCCAGCAGCCAAGAGGACAACTCTGGAAACACCATATATTTT. Residues: CASSQEDNSGNTIYF.

The rearrangement uses TRBV4-3 and TRBJ2-1; 13 nucleotides match TRBD2. V gave up 0 bases and J gave up 9 bases; unmatched junction bases: 17. The germline CDR1 and CDR2 sequences are LGHNA and YSLEER. The CDR3 spans 20 residues. In DNA form, the CDR3 reads TGCGCCAGCAGCCAAGATCGGCGTACTAGCGGGGGGGCCGGTTGGAGTGAGCAGTTCTTC. This codes for CASSQDRRTSGGAGWSEQFF.